This passage covers 20 T cell receptor beta chains from one sample sequenced in a study of blood T cell repertoires in COVID-19. Only in-frame clones appear in the TCRdb table, and some are missing; sequencing was by immunoSEQ multiplex PCR. Of around 150,000 clones in the sample, roughly 85% are singletons; the top ten hold around 3.3%. Sequencing was carried out using peripheral blood. Every receptor here comes from a man in his 70s with acute or convalescent COVID-19.

The genes are TRBV7-9 and TRBJ2-5, with 10 bases lining up with TRBD1. The CDR3 has 17 residues. Germline V lookup: CDR1 SEHNR, CDR2 FQNEAQ (reference sequence). The V and J ends lost 2 bases and 2 bases, in that order; junction bases with no gene match: 8. The CDR3 is CASSLLSGTGAQETQYF. The CDR3 nucleotides are TGTGCCAGCAGCTTACTTTCTGGGACAGGGGCTCAAGAGACCCAGTACTTC.

The chain recombines TRBV27 with TRBJ2-1; D might be TRBD2 (6 bases). V was clipped by 4 bases and J by 8 bases, with 15 bases between them. CDR3 size: 14 residues. Germline CDR1 reads MNHEY; CDR2 reads SMNVEV (reference sequence). The CDR3 bases are TGTGCCAGCAGTTCACCCTTGGGACTCTATGAGCAGTTCTTC. This gives the protein CASSSPLGLYEQFF.

With respect to this clone: Other DNA sequences in this specimen translate into the identical CDR3. The CDR3 DNA sequence: TGTGCCAGCAGCTTGGGAGGGACAGGGGATGAGCAGTTCTTC. Amino acid sequence: CASSLGGTGDEQFF. This rearrangement joins TRBV5-5 to TRBJ2-1; TRBD1 aligns across 10 bases. Germline CDR1 SGHKS, CDR2 YYEKEE (reference sequence). The CDR3 spans 14 residues. Trimming at V came to 0 bases and at J to 8 bases, leaving 2 bases not matched to a gene.

The chain carries TRBV5-1 and TRBJ1-2; D is possibly TRBD1 (5 bases). The germline V gene encodes CDR1 SGHRS and CDR2 YFSETQ. The CDR3 spans 12 residues. The germline V and J ends were trimmed by 0 bases and 9 bases, with 9 bases remaining between them. CDR3 DNA: TGCGCCAGCAGCTTGGTTCAGGGTAGCTACACCTTC. Protein product: CASSLVQGSYTF.

This clone was found once. The CDR3 nucleotides are TGTGCCACCAGCAGAGATTGGCAGGGGGGTTCACCCCTCCACTTT. Translating it yields CATSRDWQGGSPLHF. This sequence joins TRBV15 and TRBJ1-6; TRBD1 matches at 7 bases. J gave up 9 bases and V 0 bases, and 5 bases lay outside the gene matches. The CDR3 is made up of 15 amino acids. Germline values: CDR1 LNHNV, CDR2 YYDKDF (reference sequence).

This chain joins TRBV7-2 and TRBJ2-1, with TRBD2 matching 8 bases. V shed 2 bases, J shed 4 bases, and the junction held 10 bases outside the gene matches. The CDR3 runs to 17 residues. Germline CDR1 and CDR2: SGHTA and FQGNSA. CDR3 in amino acids: CASSLFPGLGQYNEQFF. The CDR3 DNA reads TGTGCCAGCAGCTTATTCCCGGGACTAGGCCAATACAATGAGCAGTTCTTC.

This clone was counted a single time. The chain carries TRBV3-1 (or the pseudogene TRBV3-2) and TRBJ1-2; D gene uncertain. The V gene lost 0 bases and the J gene lost 2 bases, with 7 bases spanning the gap. The CDR3 contains 14 residues. The germline gives CDR1 LGHDT, CDR2 YNNKEL (reference sequence). The CDR3 nucleotides read TGTGCCAGCAGCCAAGATCGGCGGAACTATGGCTACACCTTC. Protein: CASSQDRRNYGYTF.

The chain combines TRBV7-2 with TRBJ2-7; TRBD2 is a possible D gene (6 bases). The germline V and J ends were trimmed by 2 bases and 2 bases, with 13 bases remaining between them. The CDR3 runs 15 residues. CDR1 is SGHTA, CDR2 FQGNSA, per germline. The CDR3 coding sequence is TGTGCCAGCAGCTTATCGAGGGACTCAGCCTACGAGCAGTACTTC. Translated: CASSLSRDSAYEQYF.

The rearrangement joins TRBV7-9 to TRBJ2-7; D unclear. Trimming stripped 5 bases from V and 5 bases from J, with 4 bases between. This CDR3 contains 10 residues. Germline-derived CDR1 and CDR2 are SEHNR and FQNEAQ (reference sequence). CDR3 bases: TGTGCCAGCAGCACAAACGAGCAGTACTTC. Its protein product is CASSTNEQYF.

The table lists this clone with a few counts. The rearrangement links TRBV3-1 (or the pseudogene TRBV3-2) to TRBJ2-2; 8 positions match TRBD1. Germline trimming cut 5 bases from V and 3 bases from J; bases unmatched to any gene: 5. The CDR3 covers 15 residues. Germline V lookup: CDR1 LGHDT, CDR2 YNNKEL (reference sequence). CDR3 coding DNA: TGTGCCAGCAGCGAAAGGACAGGGTACACCGGGGAGCTGTTTTTT. Translation: CASSERTGYTGELFF.

The chain carries TRBV27 and TRBJ2-1; 9 bases are shared with TRBD1. Germline CDR1 is MNHEY and CDR2 is SMNVEV (reference sequence). V shed 6 bases and J 9 bases; nucleotides not matched to a gene: 12. CDR3 length: 15 residues. The CDR3 DNA follows: TGTGCCAGCAGCTTACAGGGGGCTCCCTCTGGTGAGCAGTTCTTC. As protein: CASSLQGAPSGEQFF.

The chain combines TRBV15 with TRBJ2-7, with D maybe TRBD1 (6 bases). Trimming stripped 5 bases from V and 3 bases from J, with 20 bases between. Per the germline V gene, CDR1 is LNHNV and CDR2 is YYDKDF (reference sequence). This CDR3 region has 16 residues. This chain's CDR3 is CATSLGSYRVGYEQYF. In DNA form, the CDR3 reads TGTGCCACCAGCTTAGGTTCCTACAGGGTGGGCTACGAGCAGTACTTC.

The chain combines TRBV28 with TRBJ2-1, with TRBD2 matching 12 bases. CDR3 length: 17 residues. CDR1 is MDHEN and CDR2 is SYDVKM in the germline V gene. The ends lost 6 bases at V and 0 bases at J; junction bases unmatched: 6. The CDR3 coding sequence is TGTGCCAGCAGCTTCGGACTAGCGGGAATCTCCTACAATGAGCAGTTCTTC. Its protein product is CASSFGLAGISYNEQFF.

The rearrangement links TRBV7-8 to TRBJ1-1; tentatively, D is TRBD1 (5 bases). Trimming removed 5 bases from V and 1 base from J, with 14 bases in between. The CDR3 spans 15 residues. Germline CDR1 is SGHVS and CDR2 is FQNEAQ. CDR3 in amino acids: CASSPLVGANTEAFF. Written as DNA, the CDR3 is TGTGCCAGCAGCCCCTTGGTAGGGGCGAACACTGAAGCTTTCTTT.

In its sample, this clone was seen a few times. This sequence joins TRBV7-9 and TRBJ2-2, with D possibly matching TRBD1 (6 bases). The CDR3 loop spans 13 amino acids. Trimming removed 9 bases from V and 7 bases from J, with 15 bases in between. Germline V gene sequence: CDR1 SEHNR, CDR2 FQNEAQ (reference sequence). CDR3 amino acids: CASSRGDGGELFF. In nucleotides, the CDR3 is TGTGCCAGTTCCAGGGGAGATGGCGGGGAGCTGTTTTTT. Together with reference TRBV7-9 and TRBJ2-2, the CDR3 gives the full variable domain: DTGVSQNPRHKITKRGQNVTFRCDPISEHNRLYWYRQTLGQGPEFLTYFQNEAQLEKSRLLSDRFSAERPKGSFSTLEIQRTEQGDSAMYLCASSRGDGGELFFGEGSRLTVL.

The chain couples TRBV6-5 to TRBJ1-2, with a tentative D call TRBD1 (5 bases). Deletions cut 0 bases from V and 2 bases from J, with 7 bases between. CDR3 size: 14 residues. CDR1 is MNHEY and CDR2 is SVGAGI in the germline V gene. In DNA form, the CDR3 reads TGTGCCAGCAGTTACTCGCCAGGGAACTATGGCTACACCTTC. This translates into CASSYSPGNYGYTF.

This clone was found a few times. In DNA form, the CDR3 reads TGTGCCAGCAGATATACCGGGACAGTGTATGGCTACACCTTC. Amino acids: CASRYTGTVYGYTF. The chain is built from TRBV7-2 and TRBJ1-2; TRBD1 matches 7 bases. This CDR3 contains 14 residues. Trimming cost V 6 bases and J 5 bases; bases outside gene matches: 9. CDR1 is SGHTA and CDR2 is FQGNSA in the germline V gene.

The V call is TRBV7-3, the J call TRBJ2-7; weak D call: TRBD2 (5 bases). The CDR3 loop spans 11 amino acids. With 5 bases removed from V and 4 bases from J, the gap between germline ends came to 6 bases. The V gene's germline CDR1 is SGHTA and CDR2 FQGTGA. The chain's CDR3 is CASSREYEQYF. The CDR3 DNA follows: TGTGCCAGCAGCCGGGAATACGAGCAGTACTTC.

The genes are TRBV5-1 and TRBJ1-1; no definite D call. Germline V lookup: CDR1 SGHRS, CDR2 YFSETQ. This CDR3 spans 14 amino acids. Trimming left V 1 base short and J 0 bases short, with 7 bases between. The CDR3 region is CASSLFNMNTEAFF. The CDR3 DNA reads as TGCGCCAGCAGCTTGTTCAACATGAACACTGAAGCTTTCTTT.

The chain carries TRBV11-2 and TRBJ2-2; 11 bases are a match to TRBD2. V gave up 6 bases and J gave up 6 bases; unmatched junction bases: 9. CDR1 is SGHAT, CDR2 FQNNGV, per germline. CDR3 length: 16 amino acids. In DNA, the CDR3 is TGTGCCAGCAGGACGATAGCGGGAGGGATCGCCGGGGAGCTGTTTTTT. It codes for CASRTIAGGIAGELFF.